This T cell receptor beta chain was recovered during a study of cytomegalovirus exposure and HLA in healthy donors. PCR amplification relied on 60 Vbeta primers (plus 13 Jbeta primers). TCRdb's table, derived via immunoSEQ multiplex PCR, lists solely in-frame clones and lacks some. The repertoire holds approximately 160,000 clones, with 75% to 90% as singletons. The V end was cut by 3 bases, the J end by 2 bases, with 11 bases between. The CDR3 loop spans 15 amino acids. Germline values: CDR1 LNHDA, CDR2 SQIVND (reference sequence). Absent from the records is this donor's CMV serostatus. V gene TRBV19 combines with J gene TRBJ1-5; D remains unclear. The sequence was collected from a human donor in good health. Sample: PBMCs. The chain's CDR3 is CASSMSPSGNQPQHF. In DNA form, the CDR3 reads TGTGCCAGTAGTATGTCCCCTTCGGGCAATCAGCCCCAGCATTTT.